Listed below are T cell receptor beta chains from one sample, sequenced in a study of blood T cell repertoires in COVID-19. Sequencing used immunoSEQ multiplex PCR; TCRdb keeps in-frame clones, though not all of them. The sample lists about 260,000 clones; 70% to 85% were seen once. Sequencing was carried out using peripheral blood. Receptor source: a woman of 80 years or more with acute or convalescent COVID-19. The CDR3 runs from the conserved cysteine through the conserved F or W. The D gene is left open where the match is weak. Clone size is given for some rows only: seen once, a few or many times, or a class if the clone is expanded.

clone size: .; J gene: TRBJ2-1; V gene: TRBV9; D gene: TRBD2; CDR3 DNA: TGTGCCAGCAGCCCCCGGGGGGCTAGCGGGAGCGACAATGAGCAGTTCTTC; CDR3 protein: CASSPRGASGSDNEQFF
clone size: once; J gene: TRBJ2-2; V gene: TRBV11-3; D gene: TRBD2; CDR3 DNA: TGTGCCAGCAGCCTAGCGGGAGCTAGCGGGGAGCTGTTTTTT; CDR3 protein: CASSLAGASGELFF
clone size: few; J gene: TRBJ2-7; V gene: TRBV13; D gene: TRBD1; CDR3 DNA: TGTGCCAGCAGCTTACGAGGACAGGGAATACACGAGCAGTACTTC; CDR3 protein: CASSLRGQGIHEQYF
clone size: .; J gene: TRBJ2-7; V gene: TRBV14; D gene: .; CDR3 DNA: TGTGCCAGCAGCCCTCTGATGGGCAGGGGCTACGAGCAGTACTTC; CDR3 protein: CASSPLMGRGYEQYF
clone size: .; J gene: TRBJ2-7; V gene: TRBV6-5; D gene: TRBD1; CDR3 DNA: TGTGCCAGCGGACAGGCCGTAAACTACGAGCAGTACTTC; CDR3 protein: CASGQAVNYEQYF
clone size: once; J gene: TRBJ2-1; V gene: TRBV19; D gene: TRBD2; CDR3 DNA: TGTGCCAGTCGCCAAGCGGGACTTTACAATGAGCAGTTCTTC; CDR3 protein: CASRQAGLYNEQFF
clone size: .; J gene: TRBJ2-5; V gene: TRBV6-5; D gene: TRBD1; CDR3 DNA: TGTGCCAGCAGTCCTACAGGGGGCAGTGGGGAGACCCAGTACTTC; CDR3 protein: CASSPTGGSGETQYF
clone size: .; J gene: TRBJ2-2; V gene: TRBV4-2; D gene: .; CDR3 DNA: TGTGCCAGCAGCCAAGTCCAGGGAACGAACGGGGAGCTGTTTTTT; CDR3 protein: CASSQVQGTNGELFF
clone size: .; J gene: TRBJ1-1; V gene: TRBV5-6; D gene: TRBD1; CDR3 DNA: TGTGCCAGCAGCTGGACGGGACAGGCTTTGAACACTGAAGCTTTCTTT; CDR3 protein: CASSWTGQALNTEAFF
clone size: few; J gene: TRBJ1-5; V gene: TRBV7-8; D gene: TRBD1; CDR3 DNA: TGTGCCAGCAGCTTAGCCCGGGCAGGGGGGACCAATCAGCCCCAGCATTTT; CDR3 protein: CASSLARAGGTNQPQHF
clone size: few; J gene: TRBJ2-1; V gene: TRBV28; D gene: TRBD2; CDR3 DNA: TGTGCCAGCAGTCCCTCGGGACTAGGAGACAATGAGCAGTTCTTC; CDR3 protein: CASSPSGLGDNEQFF
clone size: .; J gene: TRBJ1-2; V gene: TRBV6-6; D gene: .; CDR3 DNA: TGTGCCAGCAGTTATTACTCGGGGGGTGGCTACACCTTC; CDR3 protein: CASSYYSGGGYTF
clone size: .; J gene: TRBJ2-7; V gene: TRBV4-3; D gene: TRBD1; CDR3 DNA: TGCGCCAGCAGCCAAGATCAGGGGGCTTTCTACGAGCAGTACTTC; CDR3 protein: CASSQDQGAFYEQYF
clone size: few; J gene: TRBJ1-4; V gene: TRBV5-1; D gene: TRBD1; CDR3 DNA: TGCGCCAGCAGGGGAGGGACAGGGAATGAAAAACTGTTTTTT; CDR3 protein: CASRGGTGNEKLFF
clone size: .; J gene: TRBJ1-5; V gene: TRBV7-2; D gene: .; CDR3 DNA: TGTGCCAGCAGCTCCGACAGCGTCAATCAGCCCCAGCATTTT; CDR3 protein: CASSSDSVNQPQHF
clone size: .; J gene: TRBJ1-3; V gene: TRBV5-1; D gene: .; CDR3 DNA: TGCGCCAGCAGCTTGGATCCCGGGATTGGTGGAAACACCATATATTTT; CDR3 protein: CASSLDPGIGGNTIYF
clone size: .; J gene: TRBJ1-1; V gene: TRBV4-1; D gene: .; CDR3 DNA: TGCGCCAGCAGCCAAGTGTCTGGGGTCGGAGGGTTGAGGGGTGAAGCTTTCTTT; CDR3 protein: CASSQVSGVGGLRGEAFF
clone size: .; J gene: TRBJ2-1; V gene: TRBV28; D gene: TRBD2; CDR3 DNA: TGTGCCAGCAGGCGGACTAGCGGGGGGAGGGATGAGCAGTTCTTC; CDR3 protein: CASRRTSGGRDEQFF
clone size: few; J gene: TRBJ1-1; V gene: TRBV7-2; D gene: .; CDR3 DNA: TGTGCCAGCAGCTTAGCGGAGACAGCCAACACTGAAGCTTTCTTT; CDR3 protein: CASSLAETANTEAFF
clone size: .; J gene: TRBJ2-3; V gene: TRBV9; D gene: TRBD2; CDR3 DNA: TGTGCCAGCAGCGCCCGCCCGGGGGGGGGCACCCATACGCAGTATTTT; CDR3 protein: CASSARPGGGTHTQYF
clone size: .; J gene: TRBJ1-1; V gene: TRBV6-5; D gene: .; CDR3 DNA: TGTGCCAGCAGACGCGACAGGACCATGAACACTGAAGCTTTCTTT; CDR3 protein: CASRRDRTMNTEAFF
clone size: .; J gene: TRBJ1-2; V gene: TRBV7-2; D gene: .; CDR3 DNA: TGTGCCAGCAGCCCGGTCGGGACTGCCTATGGCTACACCTTC; CDR3 protein: CASSPVGTAYGYTF
clone size: .; J gene: TRBJ2-5; V gene: TRBV6-5; D gene: TRBD1; CDR3 DNA: TGTGCCAGCATTACGACAGGGGGTCGAGAGACCCAGTACTTC; CDR3 protein: CASITTGGRETQYF
clone size: once; J gene: TRBJ1-3; V gene: TRBV11-2; D gene: .; CDR3 DNA: TGTGCCAGCAGCTTAAGACAGGTCTCTGGAAACACCATATATTTT; CDR3 protein: CASSLRQVSGNTIYF
clone size: .; J gene: TRBJ1-6; V gene: TRBV5-8; D gene: .; CDR3 DNA: TGTGCCAGCAGCTTAGACAGAAGCTCCTATAATTCACCCCTCCACTTT; CDR3 protein: CASSLDRSSYNSPLHF
clone size: .; J gene: TRBJ1-3; V gene: TRBV9; D gene: .; CDR3 DNA: TGTGCCAGCAGCCCGAGCTCCCCGGGACATCCTGGAAACACCATATATTTT; CDR3 protein: CASSPSSPGHPGNTIYF